The text below deals with one T cell receptor beta chain. These data originate in a study of blood T cell repertoires in COVID-19. On the study more broadly: Sample material is recorded as cDNA or gDNA derived from T cells, B-cell-depleted T cells, or PBMCs.

In the original processing: Scientists estimated how many nucleated cells there were by amplifying reference gene primers. The method was immunoSEQ multiplex PCR; TCRdb's version includes in-frame clones alone and lacks a portion of them. V, J and clone size are those of that table, while D and trimming were read from the DNA. The table shows a few hundred thousand clones, with 60% to 75% occurring only once. Germline-derived CDR1 and CDR2 are SGHRS and YFSETQ. The V end was cut by 1 base, the J end by 2 bases, with 13 bases between. This CDR3 region has 15 residues. The chain combines TRBV5-1 with TRBJ2-7; D possibly corresponds to TRBD1 (6 bases). This receptor was obtained from a woman of 80 years or more with acute or convalescent COVID-19. Material: peripheral blood. The CDR3 DNA sequence: TGCGCCAGCAGCTTGCAGGGGCACTCGACCTACGAGCAGTACTTC. Translated: CASSLQGHSTYEQYF.